These 4 T cell receptor beta chains originate from one sample sequenced in a study of regulatory T cells in long-lasting Graves disease. CDR3-region Arm-PCR and iRepertoire HTBI primers produced the TCR beta libraries. Each CDR3 protein gets one entry after TCRdb re-called the multiplex PCR reads with MiXCR. Of around 460,000 distinct CDR3 sequences detected, about 20% appear once; the ten largest clones hold about 12%. Time point of the sample: persistent/refractory GD, antithyroid drugs over 5 years with positive TRAb. PBMC RNA was the source of the TCR library. Sample: peripheral blood mononuclear cells (PBMCs), taken when the disease was refractory, from a patient treated with antithyroid drugs. The receptors were sampled from a female donor with Graves disease.

The chain carries TRBV5-1 and TRBJ1-5, with D unresolved. The CDR3 has 15 residues. Germline V gene data show CDR1 as SGHRS and CDR2 as YFSETQ. The V gene lost 0 bases and the J gene lost 3 bases, with 10 bases spanning the gap. The CDR3 DNA sequence: TGCGCCAGCAGCTTGGACAGCACCTTCAATCAGCCCCAGCATTTT. It yields the protein CASSLDSTFNQPQHF.

This clonotype was seen only a few times. This chain uses TRBV29-1 with TRBJ2-7; possible D gene TRBD2, 6 bases. This CDR3 has 13 residues. V shed 4 bases and J shed 1 base, with 11 bases lying between them. Germline values: CDR1 SQVTM, CDR2 ANQGSEA. The CDR3 reads CSVAGSGSYEQYF. CDR3 nucleotide sequence: TGCAGCGTTGCCGGTAGCGGTTCCTACGAGCAGTACTTC.

V and J are TRBV5-4 and TRBJ2-5; D is perhaps TRBD2 (6 bases). The CDR3 contains 12 residues. The ends were cut back, 4 bases at V and 14 bases at J, with 18 bases in the middle. Germline V lookup: CDR1 SGHNT, CDR2 YYREEE (reference sequence). CDR3 DNA sequence: TGTGCCAGCAGCACCACCGGGACTGCGAATTACTTC. Translation: CASSTTGTANYF.

This clonotype has more than one count but fewer than ten. J is TRBJ1-5 and V is TRBV4-3; D gene ambiguous. V lost 0 bases and J 1 base, leaving 13 bases between the germline ends. The length of the CDR3 is 17 residues. CDR1 LGHNA and CDR2 YSLEER come from the germline V gene. CDR3 DNA sequence: TGCGCCAGCAGCCAAGACTTTTGGGAGGCCAGCAATCAGCCCCAGCATTTT. Amino acids: CASSQDFWEASNQPQHF.